This T cell receptor (beta chain) stems from a study of blood T cell repertoires in COVID-19 (dated by TCRdb to about 2020). General notes on the study: Collaborator samples came from the United States, Italy and Spain and covered acute and convalescent phases of COVID-19. The material from the prospective study consisted of cDNA or gDNA derived from T cells, B-cell-depleted T cells, or PBMCs. The dataset comprised deeply sampled blood TCRbeta repertoires from subjects exposed to, actively infected with, or recovered from COVID-19. The repertoires were made available in a free public database intended to serve as a resource for research on the immune response to SARS-CoV-2. The samples were drawn from the first 160 participants of the ongoing ImmuneRACE study and from roughly 1,300 subjects provided by 6 global collaborators. The sample metadata nearly always contained a de-identified subject ID, COVID-19 status, age in years and sex. Where available, HLA class I and class II types were taken from metadata supplied by the sample provider and were not determined by assay-based typing.

The germline V gene yields MGHRA for CDR1 and YSYEKL for CDR2. A distance of 13 bases separates the germline ends of V and J, which lose 1 base and 0 bases respectively. The CDR3 covers 17 residues, taking in both the cysteine and the phenylalanine. CDR3 DNA is the only sequence kept; it has 51 bases, read in frame from the first base. One collaborating source in Seattle enrolled patients during active infection and followed them longitudinally through the course of disease. Whole blood was collected in K2EDTA tubes by collaborating institutions according to the institutions' own protocols. For TCRbeta analysis, collaborators shipped samples in one of three forms: frozen whole blood, isolated PBMCs, or DNA extracted from either of those sample types. The immunoSEQ Assay, a bias-controlled multiplex PCR, was used to amplify TCRbeta CDR3 regions from genomic DNA. As for how the authors treated the data: Within the assay, amplification of reference gene primers was used to estimate how many nucleated cells each sample contained. Sequence reads were collapsed and filtered to measure the absolute abundance of every unique TCRbeta CDR3 rearrangement. For each sample, productive Simpson clonality was calculated as the square root of Simpson's diversity index over productive rearrangements. Here the immuneACCESS table is served through TCRdb, limited to in-frame sequences with V and J called. Missing clones are a known gap in these copies; in checked studies unresolved V genes cover under half, and the rest lacks a known reason. V and J calls and clone size follow that table, whereas D and trimming were derived from the DNA. Recorded for this sample are 450,000 or so clones; over 85% of them occurred a single time. The ten most abundant clones make up around 0.92% of the sample.

Concerning this clone: This receptor's antigen is unknown. No base quality information exists; no much larger clone differs at one position.

Overall results and qualifications from the work: Clinical and demographic metadata were provided uncurated, with the amount varying by source and participant.

This clonotype was sampled from a man aged 18-30 years with COVID-19, enrolled during active disease. The sample was peripheral blood. The sequence joins TRBV4-1 to TRBJ2-1; D gene: possibly TRBD2, on 5 matching bases. The CDR3 protein: CASSQVVGINSYNEQFF. The DNA sequence reads TGCGCCAGCAGCCAAGTAGTCGGGATAAACTCCTACAATGAGCAGTTCTTC.